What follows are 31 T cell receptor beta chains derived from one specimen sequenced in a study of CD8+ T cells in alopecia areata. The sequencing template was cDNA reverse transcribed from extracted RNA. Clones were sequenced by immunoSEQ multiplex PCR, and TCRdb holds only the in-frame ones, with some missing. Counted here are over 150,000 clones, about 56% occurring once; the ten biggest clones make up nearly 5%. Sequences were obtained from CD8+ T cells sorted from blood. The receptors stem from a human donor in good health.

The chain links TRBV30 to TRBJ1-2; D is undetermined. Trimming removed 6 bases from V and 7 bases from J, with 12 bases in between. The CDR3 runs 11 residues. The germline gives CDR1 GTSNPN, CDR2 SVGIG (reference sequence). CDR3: CACFARGGYTF. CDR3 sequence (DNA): TGTGCCTGTTTTGCGCGGGGTGGCTACACCTTC.

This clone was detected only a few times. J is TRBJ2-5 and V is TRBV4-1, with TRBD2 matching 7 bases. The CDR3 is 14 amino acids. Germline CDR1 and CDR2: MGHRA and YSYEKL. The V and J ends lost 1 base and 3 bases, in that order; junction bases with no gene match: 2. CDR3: CASSQVAGKETQYF. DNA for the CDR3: TGCGCCAGCAGCCAAGTAGCGGGTAAAGAGACCCAGTACTTC.

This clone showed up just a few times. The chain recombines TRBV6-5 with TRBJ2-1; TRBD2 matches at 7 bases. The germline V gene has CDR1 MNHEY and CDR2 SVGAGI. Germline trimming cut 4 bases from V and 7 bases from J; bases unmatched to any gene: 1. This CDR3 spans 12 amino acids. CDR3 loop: CASSSGGNEQFF. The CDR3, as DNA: TGTGCCAGCAGTTCGGGGGGAAATGAGCAGTTCTTC.

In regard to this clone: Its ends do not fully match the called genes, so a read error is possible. The CDR3 DNA is TGTGCCAGCAGTGACTCGACAGGGGGTAATTCACCCCTCCACTTT. This encodes CASSDSTGGNSPLHF. The chain has TRBV6-6 and TRBJ1-6; TRBD1 matches 9 bases. Germline values: CDR1 MNHNY, CDR2 SVGAGI (reference sequence). CDR3 length equals 15 residues.

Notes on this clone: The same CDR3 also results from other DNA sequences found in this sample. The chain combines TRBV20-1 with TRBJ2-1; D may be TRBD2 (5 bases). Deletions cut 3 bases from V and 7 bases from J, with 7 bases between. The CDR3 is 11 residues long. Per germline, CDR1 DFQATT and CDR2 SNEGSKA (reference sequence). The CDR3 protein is CSARRVNEQFF. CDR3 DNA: TGCAGTGCTAGGAGGGTGAATGAGCAGTTCTTC.

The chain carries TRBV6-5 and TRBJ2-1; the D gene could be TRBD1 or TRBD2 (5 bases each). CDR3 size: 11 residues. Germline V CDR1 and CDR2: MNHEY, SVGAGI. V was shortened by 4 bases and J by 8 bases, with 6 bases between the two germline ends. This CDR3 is CASSWGYEQFF. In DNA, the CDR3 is TGTGCCAGCAGTTGGGGGTATGAGCAGTTCTTC.

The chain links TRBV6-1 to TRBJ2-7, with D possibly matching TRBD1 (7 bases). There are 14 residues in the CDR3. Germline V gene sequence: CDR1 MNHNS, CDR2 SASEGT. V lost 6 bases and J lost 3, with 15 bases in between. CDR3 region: CASSLSGGSYEQYF. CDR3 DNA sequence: TGTGCCAGCAGCCTGTCAGGGGGGAGCTACGAGCAGTACTTC.

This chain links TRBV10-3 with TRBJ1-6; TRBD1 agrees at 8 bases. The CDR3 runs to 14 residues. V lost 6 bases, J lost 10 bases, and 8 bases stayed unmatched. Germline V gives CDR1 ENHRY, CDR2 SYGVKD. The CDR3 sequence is CAIRREQGGSPLHF. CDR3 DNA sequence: TGTGCCATCAGAAGAGAACAGGGGGGATCACCCCTCCACTTT.

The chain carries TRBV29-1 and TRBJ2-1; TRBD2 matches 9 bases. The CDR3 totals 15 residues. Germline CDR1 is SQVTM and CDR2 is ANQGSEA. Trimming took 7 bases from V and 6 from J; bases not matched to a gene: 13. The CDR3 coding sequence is TGCAGCGCCGTTTCCGGCGGGGGGGCCCTCAATGAGCAGTTCTTC. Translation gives CSAVSGGGALNEQFF.

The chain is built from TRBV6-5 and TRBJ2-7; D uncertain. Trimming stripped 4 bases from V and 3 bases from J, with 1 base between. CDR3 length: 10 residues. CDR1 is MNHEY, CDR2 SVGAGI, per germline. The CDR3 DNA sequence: TGTGCCAGCAGTTTCTACGAGCAGTACTTC. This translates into CASSFYEQYF.

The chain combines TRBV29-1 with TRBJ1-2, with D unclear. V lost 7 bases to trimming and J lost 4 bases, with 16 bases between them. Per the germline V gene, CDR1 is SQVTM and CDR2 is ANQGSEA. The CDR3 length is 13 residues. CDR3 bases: TGCAGCGCAAAAGGAACCGACTTCTATGGCTACACCTTC. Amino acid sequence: CSAKGTDFYGYTF.

This chain's CDR3 is CASSLSTGSSYEQYF. The CDR3 bases are TGTGCCAGCAGTTTATCGACAGGGAGCTCCTACGAGCAGTACTTC. The gene calls are TRBV27 and TRBJ2-7, with 7 nucleotides matching TRBD1. There are 15 residues in the CDR3. Germline CDR1 is MNHEY and CDR2 is SMNVEV (reference sequence). V was pared by 0 bases and J by 0 bases, with 2 bases of the junction left unmatched.

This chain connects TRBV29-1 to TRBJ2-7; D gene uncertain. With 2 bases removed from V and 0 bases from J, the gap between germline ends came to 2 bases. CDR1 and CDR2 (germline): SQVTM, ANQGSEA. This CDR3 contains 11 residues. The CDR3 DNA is TGCAGCGTTGAACGCTCCTACGAGCAGTACTTC. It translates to CSVERSYEQYF.

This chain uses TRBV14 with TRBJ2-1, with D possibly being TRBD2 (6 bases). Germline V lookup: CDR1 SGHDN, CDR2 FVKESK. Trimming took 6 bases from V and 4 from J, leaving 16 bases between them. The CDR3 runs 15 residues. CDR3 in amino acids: CASRPNSGDYNEQFF. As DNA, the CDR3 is TGTGCCAGCAGACCTAATAGCGGAGATTACAATGAGCAGTTCTTC.

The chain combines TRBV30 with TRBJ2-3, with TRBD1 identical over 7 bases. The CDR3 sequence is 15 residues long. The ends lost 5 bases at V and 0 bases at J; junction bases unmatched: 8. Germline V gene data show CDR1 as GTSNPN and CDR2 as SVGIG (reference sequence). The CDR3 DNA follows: TGTGCCTGGGCGACGACAGGGATCAGCACAGATACGCAGTATTTT. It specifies CAWATTGISTDTQYF.

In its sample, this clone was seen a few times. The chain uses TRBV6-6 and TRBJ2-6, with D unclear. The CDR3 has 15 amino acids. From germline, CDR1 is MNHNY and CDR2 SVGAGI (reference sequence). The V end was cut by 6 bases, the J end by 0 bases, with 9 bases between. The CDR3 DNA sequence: TGTGCCAGCAGACATCAGAGCTCTGGGGCCAACGTCCTGACTTTC. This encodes CASRHQSSGANVLTF.

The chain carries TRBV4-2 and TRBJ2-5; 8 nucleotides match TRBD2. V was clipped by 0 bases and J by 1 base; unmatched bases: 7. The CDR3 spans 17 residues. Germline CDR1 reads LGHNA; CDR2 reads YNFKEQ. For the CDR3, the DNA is TGTGCCAGCAGCCAAGAAACGGGACGGGGGGGCCAAGAGACCCAGTACTTC. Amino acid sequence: CASSQETGRGGQETQYF.

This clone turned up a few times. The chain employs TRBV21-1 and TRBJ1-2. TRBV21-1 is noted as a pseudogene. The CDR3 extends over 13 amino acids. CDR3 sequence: CARKPGADYGYTF. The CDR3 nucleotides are TGTGCCAGGAAACCGGGTGCCGACTATGGCTACACCTTC.

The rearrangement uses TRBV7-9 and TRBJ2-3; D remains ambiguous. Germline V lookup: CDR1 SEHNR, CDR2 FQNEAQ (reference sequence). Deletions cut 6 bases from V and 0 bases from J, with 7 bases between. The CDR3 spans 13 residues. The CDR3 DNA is TGTGCCAGCAGGGCTCTTAGCACAGATACGCAGTATTTT. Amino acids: CASRALSTDTQYF. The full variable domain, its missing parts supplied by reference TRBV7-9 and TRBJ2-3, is DTGVSQNPRHKITKRGQNVTFRCDPISEHNRLYWYRQTLGQGPEFLTYFQNEAQLEKSRLLSDRFSAERPKGSFSTLEIQRTEQGDSAMYLCASRALSTDTQYFGPGTRLTVL.

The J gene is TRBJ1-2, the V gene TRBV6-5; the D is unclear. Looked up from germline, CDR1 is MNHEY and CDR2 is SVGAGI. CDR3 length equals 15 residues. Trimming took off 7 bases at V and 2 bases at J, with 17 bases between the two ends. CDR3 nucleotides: TGTGCCAGCACATATGGCTACGGATACAACTATGGCTACACCTTC. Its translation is CASTYGYGYNYGYTF.

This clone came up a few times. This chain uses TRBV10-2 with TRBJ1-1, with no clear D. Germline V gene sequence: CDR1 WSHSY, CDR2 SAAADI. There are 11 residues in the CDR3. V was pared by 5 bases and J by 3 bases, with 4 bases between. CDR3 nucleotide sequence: TGCGCCAGCAGTTCGCACACTGAAGCTTTCTTT. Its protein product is CASSSHTEAFF.

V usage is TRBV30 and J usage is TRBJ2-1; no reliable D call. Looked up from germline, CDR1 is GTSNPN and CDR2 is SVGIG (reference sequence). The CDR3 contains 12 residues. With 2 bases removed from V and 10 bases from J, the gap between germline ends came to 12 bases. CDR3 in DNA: TGTGCCTGGAGTCACCAACCCCTAGAGCAGTTCTTC. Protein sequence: CAWSHQPLEQFF. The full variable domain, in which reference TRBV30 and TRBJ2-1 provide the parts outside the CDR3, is SQTIHQWPATLVQPVGSPLSLECTVEGTSNPNLYWYRQAAGRGLQLLFYSVGIGQISSEVPQNLSASRPQDRQFILSSKKLLLSDSGFYLCAWSHQPLEQFFGPGTRLTVL.

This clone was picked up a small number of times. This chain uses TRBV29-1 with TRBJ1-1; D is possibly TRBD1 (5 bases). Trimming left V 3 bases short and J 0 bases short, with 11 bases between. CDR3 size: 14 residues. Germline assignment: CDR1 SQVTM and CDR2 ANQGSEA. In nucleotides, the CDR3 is TGCAGCGTTGATGTTACAGGCATGAACACTGAAGCTTTCTTT. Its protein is CSVDVTGMNTEAFF.

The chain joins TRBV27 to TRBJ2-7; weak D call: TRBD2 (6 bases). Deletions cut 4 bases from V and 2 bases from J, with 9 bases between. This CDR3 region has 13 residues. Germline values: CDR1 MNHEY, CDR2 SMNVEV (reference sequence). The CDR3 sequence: CASSSGGTYEQYF. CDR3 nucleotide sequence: TGTGCCAGCAGTTCTGGCGGGACCTACGAGCAGTACTTC.

The CDR3 here is CASSFPGLVTGELFF. CDR3 sequence (DNA): TGTGCCAGCAGCTTCCCGGGACTAGTGACCGGGGAGCTGTTTTTT. The rearrangement joins TRBV6-5 to TRBJ2-2; 8 bases fit TRBD2. The CDR3 is 15 amino acids. J was trimmed by 5 bases and V by 6 bases; bases with no gene match: 8. CDR1 MNHEY and CDR2 SVGAGI come from the germline V gene.

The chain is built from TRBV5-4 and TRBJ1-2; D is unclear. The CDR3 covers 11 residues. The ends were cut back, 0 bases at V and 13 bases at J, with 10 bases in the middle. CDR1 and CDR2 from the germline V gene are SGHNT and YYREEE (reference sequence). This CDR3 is CASSLDNLSTF. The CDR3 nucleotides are TGTGCCAGCAGCTTGGACAACTTAAGCACCTTC.

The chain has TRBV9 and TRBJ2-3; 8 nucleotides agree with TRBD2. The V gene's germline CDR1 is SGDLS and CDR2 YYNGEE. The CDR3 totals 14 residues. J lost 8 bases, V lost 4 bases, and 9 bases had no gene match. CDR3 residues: CASSSPGGERTQYF. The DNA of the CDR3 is TGTGCCAGCAGCTCCCCCGGGGGGGAACGTACGCAGTATTTT.

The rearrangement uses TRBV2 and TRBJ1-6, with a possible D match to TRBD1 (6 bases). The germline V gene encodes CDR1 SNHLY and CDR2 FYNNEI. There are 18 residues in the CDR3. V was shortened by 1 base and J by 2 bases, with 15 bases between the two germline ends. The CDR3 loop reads CASSEGLNRVTYNSPLHF. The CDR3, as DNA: TGTGCCAGCAGTGAAGGGCTCAACAGGGTCACCTATAATTCACCCCTCCACTTT.

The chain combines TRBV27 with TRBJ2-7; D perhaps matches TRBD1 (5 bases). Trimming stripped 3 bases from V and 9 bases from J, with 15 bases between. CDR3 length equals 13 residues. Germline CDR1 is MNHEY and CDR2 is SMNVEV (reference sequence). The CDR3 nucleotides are TGTGCCAGCAGTTTCGCAGGGCCAGGCGCGCAGTACTTC. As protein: CASSFAGPGAQYF.

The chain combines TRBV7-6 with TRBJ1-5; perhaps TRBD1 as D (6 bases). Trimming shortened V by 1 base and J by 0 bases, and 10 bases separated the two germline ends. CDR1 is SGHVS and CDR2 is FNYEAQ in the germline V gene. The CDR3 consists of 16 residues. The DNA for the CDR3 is TGTGCCAGCAGCTTAGGTGGGACAAATAGCAATCAGCCCCAGCATTTT. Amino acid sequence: CASSLGGTNSNQPQHF.

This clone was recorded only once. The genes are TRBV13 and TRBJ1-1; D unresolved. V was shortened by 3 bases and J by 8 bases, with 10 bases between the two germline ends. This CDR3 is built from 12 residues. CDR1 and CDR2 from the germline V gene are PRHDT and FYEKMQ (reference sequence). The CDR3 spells CASSLERVEAFF. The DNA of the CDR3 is TGTGCCAGCAGCTTGGAACGGGTCGAAGCTTTCTTT.